This T cell receptor (beta chain) was recorded in a study of blood T cell repertoires in COVID-19. About the study: Researchers got acute and convalescent COVID-19 samples from the United States, Italy and Spain.

CDR1 SGDLS and CDR2 YYNGEE come from the germline V gene. V lost 0 bases to trimming and J lost 7 bases; unmatched junction nucleotides: 10. CDR3 length: 16 amino acids. The assay was immunoSEQ multiplex PCR, and TCRdb's table has in-frame clones only and misses some. The table lists about 85,000 clones, about 92% of them singletons. J is TRBJ2-1 and V is TRBV9, with 7 bases fitting TRBD1. This clonotype was sampled from a man in his fifties or sixties with acute or convalescent COVID-19. The sequencing input was peripheral blood. The CDR3 loop reads CASSVGPQGEWNEQFF. Written as DNA, the CDR3 is TGTGCCAGCAGCGTAGGCCCTCAGGGGGAGTGGAATGAGCAGTTCTTC.